These 29 T cell receptor beta chains came from one sample sequenced in a study of blood T cell repertoires in COVID-19 (TCRdb year 2020). Library generation was performed with the immunoSEQ multiplex PCR assay. The source is immuneACCESS, and TCRdb retained only in-frame sequences with V and J called. Part of the clones is not carried over; for the studies checked, unresolved V genes explain less than half of this, and the remainder is unexplained. The sample profile shows 140,000 to 150,000 clones; around nine tenths of them were found once. The top ten clonotypes cover about 2.3% of the sample. Sequences were obtained from peripheral blood. The receptors originated from a human donor in a cohort sampled during active COVID-19.

The chain has TRBV7-2 and TRBJ2-3, with 9 positions matching TRBD1. With V trimmed by 1 base and J by 0 bases, 5 bases remained unmatched. The germline gives CDR1 SGHTA, CDR2 FQGNSA. There are 17 residues in the CDR3. The DNA of the CDR3 is TGTGCCAGCAGCTTAGAGAACAGGGGGCTTAGCACAGATACGCAGTATTTT. This gives the protein CASSLENRGLSTDTQYF.

The genes are TRBV5-4 and TRBJ2-3, with 12 bases identical to TRBD1. The CDR3 is made up of 15 amino acids. CDR1 is SGHNT and CDR2 is YYREEE in the germline V gene (reference sequence). V gave up 4 bases and J gave up 2 bases; unmatched junction bases: 2. CDR3 nucleotides: TGTGCCAGCAGCCGGGACAGGGGGCTCACAGATACGCAGTATTTT. It encodes CASSRDRGLTDTQYF.

The rearrangement joins TRBV29-1 to TRBJ2-4, with 9 bases lining up with TRBD1. This CDR3 is built from 15 residues. Germline trimming cut 4 bases from V and 0 bases from J; bases unmatched to any gene: 4. Germline V CDR1 and CDR2: SQVTM, ANQGSEA. CDR3 sequence reads: CSVVTGGLAKNIQYF. The DNA of the CDR3 is TGCAGCGTTGTAACAGGGGGCTTAGCCAAAAACATTCAGTACTTC.

This clone has a handful of counts. The chain employs TRBV2 and TRBJ1-4; D ambiguous. The V gene lost 7 bases and the J gene lost 3 bases, with 12 bases spanning the gap. Germline V lookup: CDR1 SNHLY, CDR2 FYNNEI. The CDR3 consists of 14 residues. CDR3 nucleotide sequence: TGTGCCAGCACGAGGTGGAGGTCTAATGAAAAACTGTTTTTT. Protein: CASTRWRSNEKLFF.

This chain uses TRBV10-2 with TRBJ2-7, with D tentatively TRBD1 (6 bases). CDR3 size: 17 residues. CDR1 is WSHSY, CDR2 SAAADI, per germline. Deletions cut 6 bases from V and 0 bases from J, with 21 bases between. The CDR3 DNA sequence: TGCGCCAGCAGGGAACACCTTCCTACAGGGAGCTCCTACGAGCAGTACTTC. Its protein product is CASREHLPTGSSYEQYF.

V usage is TRBV6-1 and J usage is TRBJ2-7, with 9 bases identical to TRBD1. This CDR3 has 14 amino acids. Germline loops: CDR1 MNHNS, CDR2 SASEGT. The J segment lost 7 bases and the V segment lost 1 base, leaving 5 bases of the junction unmatched. As DNA, the CDR3 is TGTGCCAGCAGTGAAGGGACAGGGGTTGGTGAGCAGTACTTC. Amino acid sequence: CASSEGTGVGEQYF.

In DNA form, the CDR3 reads TGTGCCAGCAGTTTATCAGGGGGTGCTGAAGCTTTCTTT. Its protein is CASSLSGGAEAFF. This sequence joins TRBV28 and TRBJ1-1; 7 bases map to TRBD1. This CDR3 has 13 amino acids. CDR1 MDHEN and CDR2 SYDVKM come from the germline V gene. The J segment lost 6 bases and the V segment lost 1 base, leaving 2 bases of the junction unmatched.

The chain combines TRBV14 with TRBJ2-1, with a possible D match to TRBD1 (5 bases). The CDR3 runs 15 residues. Per germline, CDR1 SGHDN and CDR2 FVKESK. The V end was cut by 4 bases, the J end by 4 bases, with 14 bases between. The CDR3 reads CASSLIFGAYNEQFF. As DNA, the CDR3 is TGTGCCAGCAGCCTCATATTTGGGGCTTACAATGAGCAGTTCTTC. Complete variable domain (other parts from reference TRBV14 and TRBJ2-1): EAGVTQFPSHSVIEKGQTVTLRCDPISGHDNLYWYRRVMGKEIKFLLHFVKESKQDESGMPNNRFLAERTGGTYSTLKVQPAELEDSGVYFCASSLIFGAYNEQFFGPGTRLTVL.

The chain has TRBV6-5 and TRBJ2-7; TRBD1 is a possible D gene (5 bases). With 11 bases removed from V and 6 bases from J, the gap between germline ends came to 23 bases. The CDR3 runs to 14 residues. From germline, CDR1 is MNHEY and CDR2 SVGAGI. This chain's CDR3 is CAVVYRIYIIEQYF. The DNA for the CDR3 is TGTGCCGTTGTTTACAGGATTTATATCATCGAGCAGTACTTC.

The gene calls are TRBV5-4 and TRBJ2-7; 10 nucleotides align to TRBD2. From germline, CDR1 is SGHNT and CDR2 YYREEE (reference sequence). The junction had 7 bases not matched to a gene; V was cut back by 4 bases and J by 3 bases. The CDR3 loop spans 15 amino acids. CDR3 DNA: TGTGCCAGCAGCGTGTCTAGCGGGGGTAACTACGAGCAGTACTTC. As protein: CASSVSSGGNYEQYF.

The chain is built from TRBV12-3 or TRBV12-4 and TRBJ2-7; 7 bases line up with TRBD2. Trimming took 6 bases from V and 2 from J; bases not matched to a gene: 4. The CDR3 has 13 residues. CDR3 loop: CASSRDYTYEQYF. CDR3 coding DNA: TGTGCCAGCAGCCGGGACTATACCTACGAGCAGTACTTC.

V is TRBV5-5 and J is TRBJ2-7; 9 bases line up with TRBD1. V shed 4 bases and J 5 bases; nucleotides not matched to a gene: 13. The CDR3 runs to 16 residues. Germline CDR1 SGHKS, CDR2 YYEKEE (reference sequence). The CDR3 is CASSLRRDREIHEQYF. CDR3 bases: TGTGCCAGCAGCCTCCGGCGGGACAGGGAAATCCACGAGCAGTACTTC. Variable domain in full (rest from reference TRBV5-5 and TRBJ2-7): DAGVTQSPTHLIKTRGQQVTLRCSPISGHKSVSWYQQVLGQGPQFIFQYYEKEERGRGNFPDRFSARQFPNYSSELNVNALLLGDSALYLCASSLRRDREIHEQYFGPGTRLTVT.

The chain joins TRBV11-2 to TRBJ2-7, with D maybe TRBD1 (5 bases). V was clipped by 0 bases and J by 2 bases, with 5 bases between them. CDR1 is SGHAT, CDR2 FQNNGV, per germline. The CDR3 totals 13 residues. The DNA of the CDR3 is TGTGCCAGCAGCTTAGACAGGGCCTACGAGCAGTACTTC. This translates into CASSLDRAYEQYF. Looking up the rest from reference TRBV11-2 and TRBJ2-7 gives the full variable domain: EAGVAQSPRYKIIEKRQSVAFWCNPISGHATLYWYQQILGQGPKLLIQFQNNGVVDDSQLPKDRFSAERLKGVDSTLKIQPAKLEDSAVYLCASSLDRAYEQYFGPGTRLTVT.

The V and J genes are TRBV7-9 and TRBJ2-7; 8 nucleotides agree with TRBD1. The germline V gene has CDR1 SEHNR and CDR2 FQNEAQ (reference sequence). The CDR3 has 14 residues. V shed 6 bases, J shed 3 bases, and the junction held 7 bases outside the gene matches. As DNA, the CDR3 is TGTGCCAGCAGGTCGGGACAGGCGATCTACGAGCAGTACTTC. As protein: CASRSGQAIYEQYF.

The chain is built from TRBV7-8 and TRBJ2-7, with D maybe TRBD2 (5 bases). V was trimmed by 1 base and J by 5 bases, leaving 15 bases between them. The germline gives CDR1 SGHVS, CDR2 FQNEAQ. The CDR3 runs to 15 residues. CDR3 sequence reads: CASSLDLGRRNEQYF. In nucleotides, the CDR3 is TGTGCCAGCAGCTTAGATCTGGGCCGGAGGAACGAGCAGTACTTC.

This sequence joins TRBV30 and TRBJ2-5; D is possibly TRBD2 (5 bases). The length of the CDR3 is 15 residues. V was cut by 0 bases and J by 0 bases, with 11 bases left in between. Germline CDR1 reads GTSNPN; CDR2 reads SVGIG (reference sequence). In nucleotides, the CDR3 is TGTGCCTGGAGTGTACGGCGGGCAGACCAAGAGACCCAGTACTTC. It is translated as CAWSVRRADQETQYF.

This sequence joins TRBV24-1 and TRBJ1-5; D gene unclear. V was trimmed by 3 bases and J by 4 bases, leaving 9 bases between them. This CDR3 comprises 14 residues. Germline values: CDR1 KGHDR, CDR2 SFDVKD. CDR3 in DNA: TGTGCCACCAGTGATCCGGGGATTAATCAGCCCCAGCATTTT. It translates to CATSDPGINQPQHF.

The sample holds one count of this clone. The chain employs TRBV7-2 and TRBJ2-1, with unresolved D. V was shortened by 7 bases and J by 3 bases, with 16 bases between the two germline ends. Looked up from germline, CDR1 is SGHTA and CDR2 is FQGNSA. The CDR3 contains 15 residues. This chain's CDR3 is CASTPFPSYYNEQFF. The CDR3 coding sequence is TGTGCCAGCACCCCGTTCCCCTCCTACTACAATGAGCAGTTCTTC.

The chain recombines TRBV28 with TRBJ1-5, with D tentatively TRBD1 (6 bases). V lost 1 base to trimming and J lost 2 bases, with 9 bases between them. This CDR3 is 15 amino acids long. Germline V gene lookup returns CDR1 MDHEN and CDR2 SYDVKM. The DNA of the CDR3 is TGTGCCAGCAGTTTATCTGGGGGCGGCAATCAGCCCCAGCATTTT. Protein sequence: CASSLSGGGNQPQHF.

The chain recombines TRBV30 with TRBJ1-1; 8 bases agree with TRBD1. Germline V CDR1 and CDR2: GTSNPN, SVGIG (reference sequence). The CDR3 extends over 13 amino acids. With 4 bases clipped from V and 4 bases from J, the junction kept 5 bases outside the gene matches. CDR3 in amino acids: CAWNPQGGTEAFF. CDR3 nucleotides: TGTGCCTGGAACCCACAGGGGGGCACTGAAGCTTTCTTT.

The rearrangement joins TRBV6-5 to TRBJ1-1, with TRBD1 matching 9 bases. After removal of 4 bases from V and 5 bases from J, the junction contained 5 bases not matched to a gene. CDR1 MNHEY and CDR2 SVGAGI come from the germline V gene. CDR3 size: 14 residues. The CDR3 sequence: CASSLDRGLTEAFF. CDR3 in DNA: TGTGCCAGCAGTTTGGACAGGGGTTTGACTGAAGCTTTCTTT.

This clone was seen just once. The CDR3 here is CASSYIGTAQQGTQYF. CDR3 bases: TGTGCCAGCAGTTACATCGGGACGGCTCAACAGGGTACGCAGTATTTT. The chain is built from TRBV6-5 and TRBJ2-3; a weak D match, TRBD1 (6 bases). V was clipped by 2 bases and J by 8 bases, with 20 bases between them. The CDR3 has 16 residues. The V gene's germline CDR1 is MNHEY and CDR2 SVGAGI.

The chain couples TRBV3-1 (or the pseudogene TRBV3-2) to TRBJ2-1; 8 positions agree with TRBD1. Trimming at V came to 0 bases and at J to 3 bases, leaving 7 bases not matched to a gene. Germline CDR1 reads LGHDT; CDR2 reads YNNKEL (reference sequence). The CDR3 has 17 amino acids. The CDR3 protein is CASSQDLSQGGYNEQFF. CDR3 nucleotides: TGTGCCAGCAGCCAAGATTTGTCACAGGGGGGCTACAATGAGCAGTTCTTC.

V gene TRBV7-2 combines with J gene TRBJ2-1, with D unclear. V dropped 8 bases and J dropped 1 base, with 12 bases sitting between them. The CDR3 has 14 residues. In germline, CDR1 is SGHTA, CDR2 FQGNSA. The CDR3 is CASRVADSYNEQFF. The CDR3 DNA reads TGTGCCAGCCGTGTGGCGGATTCCTACAATGAGCAGTTCTTC.

The chain employs TRBV15 and TRBJ1-5; 10 nucleotides align to TRBD1. The CDR3 runs to 15 residues. The junction had 5 bases not matched to a gene; V was cut back by 0 bases and J by 9 bases. CDR1 and CDR2 (germline): LNHNV, YYDKDF (reference sequence). CDR3 sequence (DNA): TGTGCCACCAGCAGAGAGCGGGGACAGGGGTCGCCCCAGCATTTT. The encoded protein is CATSRERGQGSPQHF.

This sequence joins TRBV5-1 and TRBJ2-5; D remains ambiguous. With 3 bases removed from V and 3 bases from J, the gap between germline ends came to 12 bases. This CDR3 comprises 14 residues. CDR1 is SGHRS and CDR2 is YFSETQ in the germline V gene. The CDR3 sequence is CASSSQRFKETQYF. CDR3 sequence (DNA): TGCGCCAGCAGCTCGCAGCGCTTCAAAGAGACCCAGTACTTC.

The chain links TRBV5-1 to TRBJ2-3; possible D gene TRBD2, 6 bases. Germline V gene sequence: CDR1 SGHRS, CDR2 YFSETQ. Trimming took 4 bases from V and 0 from J, leaving 18 bases between them. The CDR3 spans 17 residues. In DNA, the CDR3 is TGCGCCAGCAGCCGCACCCGGGGGACTCCCAGCACAGATACGCAGTATTTT. Protein: CASSRTRGTPSTDTQYF.

This clone came up once. The chain is built from TRBV4-3 and TRBJ2-3, with TRBD2 matching 10 bases. V lost 4 bases, J lost 5 bases, and 0 bases stayed unmatched. CDR3 length: 13 amino acids. Germline CDR1 LGHNA, CDR2 YSLEER. The CDR3: CASSPSGRDTQYF. In DNA form, the CDR3 reads TGCGCCAGCAGCCCTAGCGGGAGAGATACGCAGTATTTT.

The rearrangement uses TRBV4-2 and TRBJ1-2; D uncertain. Germline V gene lookup returns CDR1 LGHNA and CDR2 YNFKEQ. This CDR3 has 14 residues. V was trimmed by 1 base and J by 8 bases, leaving 14 bases between them. The CDR3 protein is CASSQVGSGIGYTF. In nucleotides, the CDR3 is TGTGCCAGCAGCCAAGTGGGCAGCGGGATCGGCTACACCTTC.